Listed below are T cell receptor beta chains from one sample, sequenced in a study of early T cells in non-severe SARS-CoV-2 infection. TCRdb re-called the 5' RACE reads with MiXCR, one entry per CDR3 protein. The table has tens of thousands of distinct CDR3 sequences, about 9.1% seen once. The sample in question was whole blood, obtained at baseline. All receptors come from an adult who was a healthcare worker with PCR-confirmed SARS-CoV-2 infection or an uninfected control (not recorded which). Both conserved end residues are part of each CDR3. A D gene is named only where the DNA matches it firmly. Expanded clones are given a class, and other clones once, few, many or no size at all.

D	V	J	size	CDR3	DNA
NA	TRBV28	TRBJ1-4	many	CASTPPGFNEKLFF	TGTGCCAGCACCCCACCGGGGTTTAATGAAAAACTGTTTTTT
TRBD2	TRBV7-2	TRBJ2-3	once	CASSLLAGGGDTQYF	TGTGCCAGCAGCTTACTAGCGGGAGGAGGAGATACGCAGTATTTT
TRBD2	TRBV7-6	TRBJ2-7	NA	CASSPLASGRGSSYEQYF	TGTGCCAGCAGCCCCCTCGCTAGCGGGAGGGGGAGCTCCTACGAGCAGTACTTC
NA	TRBV28	TRBJ1-1	few	CASHLVGEPTEAFF	TGTGCCAGCCATTTGGTGGGAGAGCCCACTGAAGCTTTCTTT
NA	TRBV20-1	TRBJ1-5	many	CSARKQGTRDQPQHF	TGCAGTGCTAGAAAACAGGGAACAAGGGATCAGCCCCAGCATTTT
NA	TRBV10-3	TRBJ1-4	many	CAIGRGGEKLFF	TGTGCCATCGGGCGGGGAGGTGAAAAACTGTTTTTT
NA	TRBV30	TRBJ2-5	few	CAWSVEETQYF	TGTGCCTGGAGTGTTGAAGAGACCCAGTACTTC
NA	TRBV7-9	TRBJ1-3	few	CASSLLGNTIYF	TGTGCCAGCAGCTTACTGGGCAACACCATATATTTT
TRBD2	TRBV5-1	TRBJ2-3	many	CASTPGLVRDTQYF	TGCGCCAGTACACCGGGACTAGTTAGGGATACGCAGTATTTT
TRBD2	TRBV18	TRBJ2-1	NA	CASSPIRTRGNEQFF	TGTGCCAGCTCACCGATCAGGACTAGAGGAAATGAGCAGTTCTTC
TRBD1	TRBV20-1	TRBJ2-2	NA	CSAHQGAGELFF	TGCAGTGCACATCAGGGGGCAGGGGAGCTGTTTTTT
NA	TRBV27	TRBJ1-1	many	CASSPDSRNTEAFF	TGTGCCAGCAGTCCGGACAGCCGTAACACTGAAGCTTTCTTT
TRBD1	TRBV12-3/TRBV12-4	TRBJ1-1	NA	CASSLSGQLKNTEAFF	TGTGCCAGCAGTTTATCGGGACAGCTAAAGAACACTGAAGCTTTCTTT
TRBD1	TRBV15	TRBJ2-1	few	CATSRDYQTGGGDEQFF	TGTGCCACCAGCAGAGATTATCAGACAGGGGGAGGGGATGAGCAGTTCTTC
TRBD1	TRBV13	TRBJ2-7	NA	CASSRQGAGEQYF	TGTGCCAGCAGCCGACAGGGGGCAGGAGAGCAGTACTTC
NA	TRBV30	TRBJ1-3	many	CAWSVGGPSGNTIYF	TGTGCCTGGAGTGTGGGGGGCCCCTCTGGAAACACCATATATTTT
NA	TRBV7-6	TRBJ2-1	few	CASSPRIHNEQFF	TGTGCCAGCAGCCCCAGGATCCACAATGAGCAGTTCTTC
NA	TRBV27	TRBJ2-1	many	CASSRRTDSYNEQFF	TGTGCCAGCAGTCGACGAACTGACTCCTACAATGAGCAGTTCTTC